One sample yielded the 2 T cell receptor beta chains listed below, sequenced in a study of response to subunit inactivated influenza vaccine. TCRdb reprocessed the RT-PCR reads with MiXCR, giving one entry per CDR3 protein. The sample yields roughly 500,000 distinct CDR3 sequences, 16% seen once. Here the sequenced sample was CD4+ T cells sorted from PBMCs, taken around 25 months after vaccination. The receptor source for this set is a man between 50 and 69 years old who received an inactivated influenza vaccine.

The V and J genes are TRBV6-1 and TRBJ1-5; 8 nucleotides line up with TRBD1. This CDR3 has 16 amino acids. CDR1 is MNHNS and CDR2 is SASEGT in the germline V gene. Trimming at V came to 5 bases and at J to 7 bases, leaving 13 bases not matched to a gene. The CDR3 sequence: CASSTIPGGGGQPQHF. For the CDR3, the DNA is TGTGCCAGCAGTACAATTCCAGGGGGCGGGGGGCAGCCCCAGCATTTT.

This clonotype has only a few counts. CDR3 sequence reads: CSVDNNHEQYF. The CDR3 DNA reads TGCAGCGTTGATAATAACCACGAGCAGTACTTC. J is TRBJ2-7 and V is TRBV29-1; D unclear. CDR1 SQVTM and CDR2 ANQGSEA come from the germline V gene. The CDR3 has 11 amino acids. V was trimmed by 3 bases and J by 5 bases, leaving 8 bases between them.